Given below is one T cell receptor (beta chain) in context. Its antigen is unidentified. The CDR3 is 13 amino acids. Per germline, CDR1 LNHDA and CDR2 SQIVND (reference sequence). V shed 4 bases and J shed 4 bases, with 10 bases lying between them. This sample was taken from a study of cytomegalovirus exposure and HLA in healthy donors. Study findings and constraints: Rarity marked most TCR sequences, yet some public TCRs occurred in many donors. First-cohort TCR clusters were later found to tend to co-occur in the roughly 120 validation repertoires. Using the classifier, cytomegalovirus status was reportedly diagnosed with high specificity and sensitivity. The study flagged about 150 TCR beta chains as cytomegalovirus-associated.

Clones were read by immunoSEQ multiplex PCR, and TCRdb kept only the in-frame ones, dropping some. The data contain 120,000 to 150,000 clones, around 90% of them singletons. The sequence was collected from a man younger than 35 in good health and CMV-seropositive. The sample was PBMCs. The chain links TRBV19 to TRBJ1-1; perhaps TRBD1 as D (5 bases). Here the CDR3 reads CASSKGMVTEAFF. As DNA, the CDR3 is TGTGCCAGTAGTAAGGGGATGGTCACTGAAGCTTTCTTT. Full variable domain (outside the CDR3, taken from reference TRBV19 and TRBJ1-1): DGGITQSPKYLFRKEGQNVTLSCEQNLNHDAMYWYRQDPGQGLRLIYYSQIVNDFQKGDIAEGYSVSREKKESFPLTVTSAQKNPTAFYLCASSKGMVTEAFFGQGTRLTVV.